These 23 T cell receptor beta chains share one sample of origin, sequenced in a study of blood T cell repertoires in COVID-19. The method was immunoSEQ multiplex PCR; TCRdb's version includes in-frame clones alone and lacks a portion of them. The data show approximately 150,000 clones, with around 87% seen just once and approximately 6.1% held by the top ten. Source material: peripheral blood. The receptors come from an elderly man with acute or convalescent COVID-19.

CDR3 sequence reads: CASSGQDSNQPQHF. CDR3 sequence (DNA): TGTGCCAGCTCAGGACAGGATAGCAATCAGCCCCAGCATTTT. The V and J genes are TRBV18 and TRBJ1-5; 7 bases are shared with TRBD1. CDR3 length: 14 amino acids. J gave up 0 bases and V 5 bases, and 1 base lay outside the gene matches. CDR1 KGHSH and CDR2 LQKENI come from the germline V gene.

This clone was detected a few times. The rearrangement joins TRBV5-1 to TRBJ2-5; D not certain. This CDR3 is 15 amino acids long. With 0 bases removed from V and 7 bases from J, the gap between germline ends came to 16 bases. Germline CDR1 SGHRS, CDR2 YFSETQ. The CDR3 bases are TGCGCCAGCAGCTTGGGAGGAGATACCCTGGGGACCCAGTACTTC. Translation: CASSLGGDTLGTQYF.

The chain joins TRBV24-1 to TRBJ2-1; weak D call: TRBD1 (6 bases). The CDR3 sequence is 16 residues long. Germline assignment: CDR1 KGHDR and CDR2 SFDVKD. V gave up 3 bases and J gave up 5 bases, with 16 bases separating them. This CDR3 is CATSDPQGGRNNEQFF. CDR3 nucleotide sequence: TGTGCCACCAGTGATCCCCAAGGGGGACGGAACAATGAGCAGTTCTTC.

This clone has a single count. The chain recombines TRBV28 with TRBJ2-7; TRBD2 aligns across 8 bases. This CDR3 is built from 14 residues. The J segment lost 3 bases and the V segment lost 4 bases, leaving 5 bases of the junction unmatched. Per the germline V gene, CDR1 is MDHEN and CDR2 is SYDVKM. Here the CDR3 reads CASSSPGLVYEQYF. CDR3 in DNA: TGTGCCAGCAGTTCCCCGGGACTAGTCTACGAGCAGTACTTC. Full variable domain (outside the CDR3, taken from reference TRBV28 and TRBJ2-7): DVKVTQSSRYLVKRTGEKVFLECVQDMDHENMFWYRQDPGLGLRLIYFSYDVKMKEKGDIPEGYSVSREKKERFSLILESASTNQTSMYLCASSSPGLVYEQYFGPGTRLTVT.

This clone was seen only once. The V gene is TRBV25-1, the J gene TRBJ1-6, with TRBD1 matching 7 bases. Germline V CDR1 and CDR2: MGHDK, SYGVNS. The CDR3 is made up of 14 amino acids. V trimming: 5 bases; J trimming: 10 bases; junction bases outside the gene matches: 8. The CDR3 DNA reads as TGTGCCAGCAGTCCCCGACAGGGAACCTCACCCCTCCACTTT. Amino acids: CASSPRQGTSPLHF.

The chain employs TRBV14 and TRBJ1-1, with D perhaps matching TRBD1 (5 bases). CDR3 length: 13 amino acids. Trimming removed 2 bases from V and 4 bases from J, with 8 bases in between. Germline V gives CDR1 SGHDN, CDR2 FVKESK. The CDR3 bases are TGTGCCAGCAGCCAATTAAGGGGCACTGAAGCTTTCTTT. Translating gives CASSQLRGTEAFF. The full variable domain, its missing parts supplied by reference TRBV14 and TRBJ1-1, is EAGVTQFPSHSVIEKGQTVTLRCDPISGHDNLYWYRRVMGKEIKFLLHFVKESKQDESGMPNNRFLAERTGGTYSTLKVQPAELEDSGVYFCASSQLRGTEAFFGQGTRLTVV.

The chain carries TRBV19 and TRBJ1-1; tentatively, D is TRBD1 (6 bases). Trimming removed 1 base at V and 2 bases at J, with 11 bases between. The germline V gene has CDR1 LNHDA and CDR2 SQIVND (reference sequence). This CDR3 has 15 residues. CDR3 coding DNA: TGTGCCAGTAGTATAGTAGGACAGCTTAACACTGAAGCTTTCTTT. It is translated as CASSIVGQLNTEAFF.

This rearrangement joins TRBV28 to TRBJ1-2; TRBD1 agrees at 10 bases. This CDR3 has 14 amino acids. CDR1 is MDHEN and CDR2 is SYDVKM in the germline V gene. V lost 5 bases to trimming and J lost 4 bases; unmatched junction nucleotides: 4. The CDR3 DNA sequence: TGTGCCAGCAGTCGGACAGGGGGAAGCTATGGCTACACCTTC. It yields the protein CASSRTGGSYGYTF.

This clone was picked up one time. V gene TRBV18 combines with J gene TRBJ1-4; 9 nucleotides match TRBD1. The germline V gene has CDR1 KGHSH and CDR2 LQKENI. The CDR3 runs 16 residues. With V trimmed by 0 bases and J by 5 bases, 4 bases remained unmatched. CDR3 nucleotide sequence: TGTGCCAGCTCACCACCGGTTGGACAGGGGAATGAAAAACTGTTTTTT. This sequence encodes CASSPPVGQGNEKLFF.

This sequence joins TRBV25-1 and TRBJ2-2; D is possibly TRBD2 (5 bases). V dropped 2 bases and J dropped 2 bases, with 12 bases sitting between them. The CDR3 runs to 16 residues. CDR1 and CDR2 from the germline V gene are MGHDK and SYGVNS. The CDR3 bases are TGTGCCAGCAGTGAAAGATGGACTCACAACACCGGGGAGCTGTTTTTT. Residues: CASSERWTHNTGELFF.

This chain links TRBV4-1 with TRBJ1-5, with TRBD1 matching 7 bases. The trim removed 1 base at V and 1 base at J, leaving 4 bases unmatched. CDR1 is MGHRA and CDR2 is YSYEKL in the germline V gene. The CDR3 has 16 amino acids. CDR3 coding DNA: TGCGCCAGCAGCCAAGGACAGGGAAGGAGCAATCAGCCCCAGCATTTT. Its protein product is CASSQGQGRSNQPQHF.

The CDR3, as DNA: TGTGCCAGCAGCGCCGAGGTCAGCAATCAGCCCCAGCATTTT. It encodes CASSAEVSNQPQHF. The rearrangement links TRBV2 to TRBJ1-5, with D unresolved. This CDR3 contains 14 residues. Trimming removed 6 bases at V and 1 base at J, with 10 bases between. In germline, CDR1 is SNHLY, CDR2 FYNNEI.

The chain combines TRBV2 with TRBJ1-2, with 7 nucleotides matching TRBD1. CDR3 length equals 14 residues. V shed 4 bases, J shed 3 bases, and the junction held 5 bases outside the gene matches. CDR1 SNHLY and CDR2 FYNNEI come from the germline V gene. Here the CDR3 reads CASSVDRADYGYTF. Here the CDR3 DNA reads TGTGCCAGCAGTGTTGACAGGGCAGACTATGGCTACACCTTC.

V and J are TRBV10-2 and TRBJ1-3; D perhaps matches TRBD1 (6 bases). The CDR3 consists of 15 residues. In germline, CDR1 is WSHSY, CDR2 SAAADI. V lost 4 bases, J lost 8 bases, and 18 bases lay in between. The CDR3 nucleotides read TGCGCCAGCAGTGCCGTCGACAGGCCAGGGGACACCATATATTTT. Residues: CASSAVDRPGDTIYF.

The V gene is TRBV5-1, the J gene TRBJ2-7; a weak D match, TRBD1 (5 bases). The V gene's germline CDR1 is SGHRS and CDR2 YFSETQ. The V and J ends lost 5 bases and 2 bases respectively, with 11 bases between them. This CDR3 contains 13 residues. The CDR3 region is CASRDNLTYEQYF. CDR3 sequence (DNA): TGCGCCAGCAGGGACAACCTAACCTACGAGCAGTACTTC. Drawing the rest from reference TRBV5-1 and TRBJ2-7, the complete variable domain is KAGVTQTPRYLIKTRGQQVTLSCSPISGHRSVSWYQQTPGQGLQFLFEYFSETQRNKGNFPGRFSGRQFSNSRSEMNVSTLELGDSALYLCASRDNLTYEQYFGPGTRLTVT.

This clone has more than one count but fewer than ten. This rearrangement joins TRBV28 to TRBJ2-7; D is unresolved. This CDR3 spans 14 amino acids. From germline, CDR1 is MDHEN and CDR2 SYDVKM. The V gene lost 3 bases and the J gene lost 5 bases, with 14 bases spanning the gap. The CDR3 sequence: CASSFVVSRDEQYF. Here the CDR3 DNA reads TGTGCCAGCAGTTTCGTGGTTTCGAGAGACGAGCAGTACTTC.

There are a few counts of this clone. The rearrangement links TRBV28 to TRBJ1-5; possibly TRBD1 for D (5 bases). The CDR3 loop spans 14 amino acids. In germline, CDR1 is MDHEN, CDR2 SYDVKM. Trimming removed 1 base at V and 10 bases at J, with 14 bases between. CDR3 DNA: TGTGCCAGCAGTTTATCCGGGGGGGGGAGCCCCCAGCATTTT. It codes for CASSLSGGGSPQHF.

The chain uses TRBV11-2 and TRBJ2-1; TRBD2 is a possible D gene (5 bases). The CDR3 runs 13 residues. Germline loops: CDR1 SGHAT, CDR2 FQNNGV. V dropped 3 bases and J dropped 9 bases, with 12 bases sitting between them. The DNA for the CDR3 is TGTGCCAGCAGCTTGGGCAGCGCGGGTGAGCAGTTCTTC. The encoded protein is CASSLGSAGEQFF. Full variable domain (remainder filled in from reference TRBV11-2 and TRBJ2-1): EAGVAQSPRYKIIEKRQSVAFWCNPISGHATLYWYQQILGQGPKLLIQFQNNGVVDDSQLPKDRFSAERLKGVDSTLKIQPAKLEDSAVYLCASSLGSAGEQFFGPGTRLTVL.

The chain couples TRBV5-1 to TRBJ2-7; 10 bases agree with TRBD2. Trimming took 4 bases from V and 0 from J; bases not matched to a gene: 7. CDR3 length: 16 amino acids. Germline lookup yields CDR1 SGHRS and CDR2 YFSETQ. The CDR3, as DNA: TGCGCCAGCAGCCCCTCTAGCGGGAGTTTCTCCTACGAGCAGTACTTC. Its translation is CASSPSSGSFSYEQYF.

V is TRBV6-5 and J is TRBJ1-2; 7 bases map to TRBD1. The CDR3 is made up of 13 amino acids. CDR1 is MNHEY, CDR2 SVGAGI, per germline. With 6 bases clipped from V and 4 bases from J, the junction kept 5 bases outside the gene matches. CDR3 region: CASSLGGIYGYTF. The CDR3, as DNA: TGTGCCAGCAGCTTAGGGGGCATCTATGGCTACACCTTC.

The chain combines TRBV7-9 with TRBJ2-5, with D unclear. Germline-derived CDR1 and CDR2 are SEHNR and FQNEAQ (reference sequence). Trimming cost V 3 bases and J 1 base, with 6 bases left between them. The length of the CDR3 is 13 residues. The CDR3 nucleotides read TGTGCCAGCAGCTTCTTCAGCCAAGAGACCCAGTACTTC. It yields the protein CASSFFSQETQYF. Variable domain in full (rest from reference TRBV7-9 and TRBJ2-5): DTGVSQNPRHKITKRGQNVTFRCDPISEHNRLYWYRQTLGQGPEFLTYFQNEAQLEKSRLLSDRFSAERPKGSFSTLEIQRTEQGDSAMYLCASSFFSQETQYFGPGTRLLVL.

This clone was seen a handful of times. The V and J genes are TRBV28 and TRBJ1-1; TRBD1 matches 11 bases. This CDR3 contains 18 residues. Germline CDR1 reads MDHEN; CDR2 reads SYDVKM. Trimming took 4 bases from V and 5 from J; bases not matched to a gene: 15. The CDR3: CASSSNPGQGVLGTEAFF. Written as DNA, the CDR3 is TGTGCCAGCAGTTCAAACCCGGGACAGGGGGTCCTAGGGACTGAAGCTTTCTTT.

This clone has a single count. This CDR3 reads CASSVDPGSDTEAFF. CDR3 sequence (DNA): TGTGCCAGCAGCGTAGATCCAGGGTCGGACACTGAAGCTTTCTTT. This sequence joins TRBV9 and TRBJ1-1; the D gene is possibly TRBD1 (5 bases). The germline V and J ends were trimmed by 0 bases and 3 bases, with 12 bases remaining between them. The CDR3 totals 15 residues. Germline lookup yields CDR1 SGDLS and CDR2 YYNGEE.